These 9 T cell receptor beta chains share one sample of origin, sequenced in a study of T-cell memory formation after mild COVID-19. TCRdb reanalysed the 5' RACE reads using MiXCR and keeps one entry per CDR3 protein. Of over 500,000 distinct CDR3 sequences listed, 15% to 20% are singletons. The sample was PBMCs or a T cell subset sorted from them (not recorded which). The receptor set was obtained from an adult woman who had mild COVID-19 (a few samples of this study predate the infection). Cell type and time point are not known.

This clonotype was found many times. This chain connects TRBV7-6 to TRBJ2-5; D is unclear. This CDR3 is 13 amino acids long. Trimming stripped 6 bases from V and 1 base from J, with 9 bases between. Germline values: CDR1 SGHVS, CDR2 FNYEAQ. The CDR3 DNA follows: TGTGCCAGCAGGGTAACAGCCCAAGAGACCCAGTACTTC. Its protein product is CASRVTAQETQYF.

V usage is TRBV20-1 and J usage is TRBJ1-2, with a weak D call TRBD1 (6 bases). Germline V gene lookup returns CDR1 DFQATT and CDR2 SNEGSKA (reference sequence). Trimming took off 2 bases at V and 5 bases at J, with 12 bases between the two ends. The CDR3 runs 13 residues. The CDR3 here is CSARRTAQYGYTF. The CDR3 DNA reads TGCAGTGCTAGACGGACAGCTCAATATGGCTACACCTTC.

The genes are TRBV24-1 and TRBJ2-1; D assignment may be TRBD1 or TRBD2 (5 bases each). The CDR3 has 19 amino acids. V lost 2 bases and J 2 bases, leaving 21 bases between the germline ends. Germline loops: CDR1 KGHDR, CDR2 SFDVKD. The CDR3 protein is CATSDSRPATRGPYNEQFF. The CDR3 coding sequence is TGTGCCACCAGTGATTCCAGGCCCGCTACACGGGGCCCCTACAATGAGCAGTTCTTC.

This clonotype showed up many times. The chain is built from TRBV5-1 and TRBJ1-4; TRBD1 matches at 7 bases. J gave up 6 bases and V 4 bases, and 9 bases lay outside the gene matches. Germline loops: CDR1 SGHRS, CDR2 YFSETQ. The CDR3 has 15 residues. CDR3 region: CASSGEGQPYEKLFF. The CDR3 bases are TGCGCCAGCAGCGGAGAGGGACAGCCATATGAAAAACTGTTTTTT. Complete variable domain (other parts from reference TRBV5-1 and TRBJ1-4): KAGVTQTPRYLIKTRGQQVTLSCSPISGHRSVSWYQQTPGQGLQFLFEYFSETQRNKGNFPGRFSGRQFSNSRSEMNVSTLELGDSALYLCASSGEGQPYEKLFFGSGTQLSVL.

This rearrangement joins TRBV23-1 to TRBJ2-5; perhaps TRBD2 as D (7 bases). TRBV23-1 is noted as an ORF with a role that remains uncertain. This CDR3 has 14 residues. V lost 6 bases and J 4 bases, leaving 15 bases between the germline ends. The CDR3 nucleotides read TGCGCCAGCAGGGACAGTCCGGGAGGAGAGACCCAGTACTTC. Protein product: CASRDSPGGETQYF.

This clonotype was counted only a few times. The CDR3 coding sequence is TGTGCCAGCAGTGAAGCGCTAACAGGGGCCCTGAACACTGAAGCTTTCTTT. Its protein is CASSEALTGALNTEAFF. The J gene is TRBJ1-1, the V gene TRBV6-1; 7 bases match TRBD1. V shed 0 bases and J 0 bases; nucleotides not matched to a gene: 7. This CDR3 comprises 17 residues. Germline-derived CDR1 and CDR2 are MNHNS and SASEGT.

The chain carries TRBV4-1 and TRBJ1-1; 8 bases are a match to TRBD1. Germline V gene lookup returns CDR1 MGHRA and CDR2 YSYEKL. Germline trimming cut 4 bases from V and 0 bases from J; bases unmatched to any gene: 7. The CDR3 spans 16 residues. The CDR3: CASSPIATGVNTEAFF. CDR3 DNA: TGCGCCAGCAGCCCAATAGCGACAGGGGTGAACACTGAAGCTTTCTTT.

V gene TRBV5-1 combines with J gene TRBJ2-5, with D maybe TRBD2 (6 bases). V was shortened by 4 bases and J by 5 bases, with 9 bases between the two germline ends. Germline loops: CDR1 SGHRS, CDR2 YFSETQ. This CDR3 has 12 residues. The chain's CDR3 is CASSGDSETQYF. DNA for the CDR3: TGCGCCAGCAGCGGGGACTCGGAGACCCAGTACTTC.

The chain couples TRBV6-2 or TRBV6-3 to TRBJ1-5, with 7 nucleotides matching TRBD1. Trimming removed 7 bases from V and 4 bases from J; junction bases left unmatched: 31. CDR1 and CDR2 (germline): MNHEY, SVGEGT. The CDR3 runs 22 residues. The CDR3: CASTSLNTLEYRDRRLNQPQHF. As DNA, the CDR3 is TGTGCCAGCACCTCCCTTAACACCCTCGAATACCGGGACAGAAGACTAAATCAGCCCCAGCATTTT.